A single T cell receptor beta chain is shown here with its context. Its target is unknown. Both 60 Vbeta primers and 13 Jbeta primers went into the PCR. Assay used: immunoSEQ multiplex PCR; TCRdb lists only in-frame clones, some missing. The sample contains a few hundred thousand clones, roughly 79% of which appear only once. This entry is derived from a study of cytomegalovirus exposure and HLA in healthy donors. Across the whole study: Assignment to the Caucasian-associated ancestry cluster applied to less than 85% of the approximately 420 genotyped donors.

General study results and limits: In a later analysis, several top co-occurrence clusters appeared linked to parvovirus B19, influenza, CMV and Epstein-Barr virus. Sequences of the TCR beta chain were said to predict the HLA-A and HLA-B alleles of most subjects accurately.

V lost 3 bases and J lost 4; bases outside the gene matches: 8. The CDR3 sequence is 15 residues long. Germline loops: CDR1 SQVTM, CDR2 ANQGSEA. The genes are TRBV29-1 and TRBJ1-2; TRBD1 aligns across 10 bases. The sequencing input was PBMCs. The TCR was taken from a woman in her forties in good health and CMV-seronegative. Here the CDR3 reads CSVELGTGASYGYTF. The CDR3 region has the DNA TGCAGCGTTGAGCTTGGGACAGGGGCGTCCTATGGCTACACCTTC.